These T cell receptor beta chains were read from a single sample in a study of relationships among human T cell subsets. TCRdb reprocessed the multiplex PCR reads with MiXCR, giving one entry per CDR3 protein. The top ten hold under 40% of the sample, which has around 14,000 distinct CDR3 sequences, about 60% seen once. The sample consisted of total T cells sorted from blood. These receptors all stem from a middle-aged man in good health. CDR3s include the opening cysteine and the closing phenylalanine or tryptophan. The D gene is left open where the match is weak. Clone size is stated in some rows and not others, as once, few, many or a class when expanded.

size	V	J	D	CDR3	DNA
-	TRBV19	TRBJ1-1	-	CASNKGVGTEAFF	TGTGCCAGTAATAAAGGGGTAGGCACTGAAGCTTTCTTT
few	TRBV11-2	TRBJ2-5	TRBD1	CASSPTGQVQETQYF	TGTGCCAGCAGCCCGACGGGACAGGTCCAAGAGACCCAGTACTTC
-	TRBV18	TRBJ2-3	-	CASSPPFGTKDTQYF	TGTGCCAGCTCACCACCGTTCGGGACGAAAGATACGCAGTATTTT
-	TRBV20-1	TRBJ2-5	-	CSARDMGETQYF	TGCAGTGCTAGAGATATGGGCGAGACCCAGTACTTC
-	TRBV11-2	TRBJ2-6	-	CASSEMGAGANVLTF	TGTGCCAGCAGTGAGATGGGGGCTGGGGCCAACGTCCTGACTTTC
-	TRBV28	TRBJ2-7	-	CASSPPSALEGQYF	TGTGCCAGCAGTCCCCCAAGCGCTTTGGAAGGGCAGTACTTC
-	TRBV5-6	TRBJ2-1	TRBD2	CASSFGLGADEQFF	TGTGCCAGCAGCTTCGGACTAGGGGCAGATGAGCAGTTCTTC
-	TRBV5-1	TRBJ1-2	-	CASSLDSTGSGGYTF	TGCGCCAGCAGCTTGGACTCCACAGGGTCTGGTGGCTACACCTTC
-	TRBV11-3	TRBJ2-3	-	CASSHNLGNTQYF	TGTGCCAGCAGCCACAACCTAGGAAATACGCAGTATTTT
-	TRBV2	TRBJ2-1	-	CASSGAENEQFF	TGTGCCAGCAGTGGCGCGGAAAATGAGCAGTTCTTC
-	TRBV7-4	TRBJ2-7	-	CASSLGCWKGSYEQYF	TGTGCCAGCAGCTTAGGATGCTGGAAAGGCTCCTACGAGCAGTACTTC
-	TRBV7-9	TRBJ2-5	TRBD2	CASTGTSWQTQYF	TGTGCCAGCACCGGGACTAGCTGGCAGACCCAGTACTTC
-	TRBV20-1	TRBJ2-3	TRBD2	CSARDHEAGSTDTQYF	TGCAGTGCTAGAGATCATGAAGCGGGAAGCACAGATACGCAGTATTTT
-	TRBV6-5	TRBJ1-1	-	CASGLGGHPNTEAFF	TGTGCCAGCGGGTTAGGGGGGCATCCGAACACTGAAGCTTTCTTT
-	TRBV2	TRBJ2-7	-	CASSDDRGERPYEQYF	TGTGCCAGCAGTGATGATAGGGGGGAGAGACCCTACGAGCAGTACTTC
-	TRBV27	TRBJ1-2	TRBD1	CASSPALARQGGGYTF	TGTGCCAGCAGTCCAGCCCTAGCGAGACAGGGAGGAGGCTACACCTTC
-	TRBV28	TRBJ1-4	-	CASGTEATNEKLFF	TGTGCCAGCGGGACGGAAGCAACTAATGAAAAACTGTTTTTT
-	TRBV2	TRBJ2-5	TRBD2	CASSRSTSGTQYF	TGTGCCAGCAGTAGGTCCACTAGCGGGACCCAGTACTTC
few	TRBV6-6	TRBJ2-5	-	CASSSPTGETQYF	TGTGCCAGCAGTTCGCCCACGGGAGAGACCCAGTACTTC
-	TRBV7-2	TRBJ2-7	TRBD2	CASSLPPSGGYEQYF	TGTGCCAGCAGCCTACCTCCCTCGGGAGGCTACGAGCAGTACTTC
few	TRBV28	TRBJ1-1	-	CASTSNGLLVRSTEAFF	TGTGCCAGCACCTCGAATGGACTCCTTGTTAGGAGCACTGAAGCTTTCTTT
-	TRBV5-1	TRBJ2-3	-	CASSTKGGTDTQYF	TGCGCCAGCAGTACAAAGGGGGGCACAGATACGCAGTATTTT
-	TRBV20-1	TRBJ1-5	-	CSARPGLAGISNQPQHF	TGCAGTGCCCGGCCGGGCTTAGCGGGCATCAGCAATCAGCCCCAGCATTTT
-	TRBV29-1	TRBJ1-2	TRBD1	CSGQGALDYGYTF	TGCAGCGGACAGGGGGCCCTAGACTATGGCTACACCTTC
-	TRBV20-1	TRBJ2-1	-	CSARDWRSYSNEQFF	TGCAGTGCTAGAGATTGGAGGAGCTATTCCAATGAGCAGTTCTTC